This TCR beta chain was sequenced in a study of cytomegalovirus exposure and HLA in healthy donors. Primers included in the PCR were 60 Vbeta and 13 Jbeta primers. Method: immunoSEQ multiplex PCR; TCRdb's copy keeps in-frame clones and lacks some. The data hold about 160,000 clones, with about 71% observed a single time. CDR1 and CDR2 (germline): LNHDA, SQIVND (reference sequence). Trimming took 5 bases from V and 5 from J, leaving 14 bases between them. The CDR3 spans 14 residues. Overall study findings and caveats: Most TCR sequences were uncommon, yet certain public TCRs appeared in many donors. Overall, about 160 TCR beta chains were annotated as cytomegalovirus-associated.

This clone appeared a single time. What it binds is unknown. Sequencing was performed on PBMCs. The chain couples TRBV19 to TRBJ2-3; D perhaps matches TRBD2 (5 bases). This TCR was sampled from a woman in her 30s in good health and CMV-seronegative. DNA of the CDR3: TGTGCCAGTAGTCCGATAACTAGGGAAGATACGCAGTATTTT. It is translated as CASSPITREDTQYF. The variable domain in full, with the rest retrieved from reference TRBV19 and TRBJ2-3, is DGGITQSPKYLFRKEGQNVTLSCEQNLNHDAMYWYRQDPGQGLRLIYYSQIVNDFQKGDIAEGYSVSREKKESFPLTVTSAQKNPTAFYLCASSPITREDTQYFGPGTRLTVL.